What follows are 18 T cell receptor beta chains derived from one specimen sequenced in a study of post-analysis software for immune sequencing data. Study-wide findings and caveats: Patients showed TRBV5-6, TRBV5-1 and TRBV20-1 among four to six TRBV segments more frequent than in controls.

These receptors' antigens are unknown. Unique molecular identifiers had been added to the TCR beta cDNA libraries. TCRdb redid the calling of the PCR reads with MiXCR, one entry per CDR3 protein. The table lists about 200,000 distinct CDR3 sequences, 25% to 30% of them singletons. Source material: blood. The source is a girl aged 2-17 years with multiple sclerosis.

This clonotype was picked up many times. CDR3 amino acids: CSADSRTHEQYF. The CDR3, as DNA: TGCAGTGCGGACTCTCGGACCCACGAGCAGTACTTC. The rearrangement joins TRBV20-1 to TRBJ2-7; TRBD2 might be the D (5 bases). V was trimmed by 6 bases and J by 5 bases, leaving 14 bases between them. Germline CDR1 reads DFQATT; CDR2 reads SNEGSKA (reference sequence). CDR3 size: 12 residues.

This clonotype showed up many times. This chain connects TRBV12-3 or TRBV12-4 to TRBJ2-1, with TRBD2 matching 7 bases. The trim removed 9 bases at V and 4 bases at J, leaving 6 bases unmatched. This CDR3 region has 13 residues. CDR3 amino acids: CASKSGIYNEQFF. The CDR3 DNA is TGTGCCAGTAAGAGCGGGATTTACAATGAGCAGTTCTTC.

This chain joins TRBV30 and TRBJ2-4; possibly TRBD1 for D (6 bases). The DNA end is more similar to TRBJ2-7, so the J call may be wrong. Germline assignment: CDR1 GTSNPN and CDR2 SVGIG (reference sequence). The CDR3 consists of 16 residues. DNA of the CDR3: TGTGCCTGGAGTTCCTATAGAGCAGGGGCTATATACGAGCAGTACTTC. It codes for CAWSSYRAGAIYEQYF.

Only one count was recorded for this clonotype. This may arise from a read error, as a much more abundant clone is one base away. This chain links TRBV7-2 with TRBJ1-2; no reliable D call. The CDR3 extends over 14 amino acids. Trimming removed 5 bases at V and 1 base at J, with 11 bases between. Germline lookup yields CDR1 SGHTA and CDR2 FQGNSA. The CDR3 loop is CASSRSGLNYGYTF. CDR3 DNA: TGTGCCAGCAGCCGTAGTGGGCTTAACTATGGCTACACCTTC.

With regard to this clonotype: This may come from a read error, since a much larger clone is one base off. The chain links TRBV7-2 to TRBJ2-4; possibly TRBD2 for D (7 bases). Per germline, CDR1 SGHTA and CDR2 FQGNSA. The CDR3 runs to 15 residues. With 6 bases removed from V and 13 bases from J, the gap between germline ends came to 25 bases. CDR3 region: CASRKGGALAYGQYF. CDR3 DNA sequence: TGTGCCAGCAGAAAGGGGGGGGCTCTCGCCTACGGGCAGTACTTC.

The rearrangement links TRBV20-1 to TRBJ2-7; 10 nucleotides match TRBD2. Losses at the gene ends were 1 base for V and 4 bases for J; bases not matched to a gene: 4. Per germline, CDR1 DFQATT and CDR2 SNEGSKA (reference sequence). CDR3 size: 14 residues. The CDR3 protein is CSARATSGAYEQYF. CDR3 DNA sequence: TGCAGTGCTAGAGCAACTAGCGGGGCATACGAGCAGTACTTC.

About this clonotype itself: It may be a read error: a sequence one base away is much more abundant. The chain's CDR3 is CATSTSSGANVRTF. CDR3 DNA sequence: TGTGCCACCAGCACTTCCTCTGGGGCCAACGTCCGGACTTTC. The chain recombines TRBV15 with TRBJ2-6; a weak D match, TRBD1 (5 bases). In germline, CDR1 is LNHNV, CDR2 YYDKDF (reference sequence). The CDR3 runs 14 residues.

A few counts support this clonotype. This may arise from a read error, as a much more abundant clone is one base away. The chain uses TRBV7-9 and TRBJ2-5, with a weak D call TRBD2 (6 bases). V was pared by 6 bases and J by 7 bases, with 12 bases between. The CDR3 sequence is 12 residues long. Germline CDR1 and CDR2: SEHNR and FQNEAQ (reference sequence). The CDR3 spells CASRMMGGTQYF. The CDR3 DNA follows: TGTGCCAGCAGAATGATGGGGGGGACCCAGTACTTC.

This clonotype was counted ten times or more. The chain joins TRBV15 to TRBJ2-5, with D possibly being TRBD1 (6 bases). The CDR3 is 15 amino acids. Germline CDR1 and CDR2: LNHNV and YYDKDF (reference sequence). V was trimmed by 0 bases and J by 4 bases, leaving 12 bases between them. CDR3: CATSRDRTEAETQYF. For the CDR3, the DNA is TGTGCCACCAGCAGAGATCGGACAGAGGCAGAGACCCAGTACTTC.

This sequence joins TRBV28 and TRBJ1-2; the match to TRBD1 covers 11 bases. The CDR3 spans 18 residues. Germline V CDR1 and CDR2: MDHEN, SYDVKM. The junction had 12 bases not matched to a gene; V was cut back by 5 bases and J by 1 base. The CDR3 DNA follows: TGTGCCAGCAGTACTCCGGGACAGGGGGGTTTAGTTAACTATGGCTACACCTTC. Its protein product is CASSTPGQGGLVNYGYTF.

Note on this clonotype: At one end the junction does not follow the germline gene, possibly because of a read error. The chain employs TRBV5-1 and TRBJ1-1; 7 nucleotides agree with TRBD1. The CDR3 is 15 residues long. Germline loops: CDR1 SGHRS, CDR2 YFSETQ. This CDR3 is CASSLGQGYNTVAFF. The DNA for the CDR3 is TGCGCCAGCAGCTTGGGACAGGGTTATAACACTGTAGCTTTCTTT.

The chain has TRBV7-6 and TRBJ2-5; 7 bases agree with TRBD2. The closer fit of TRBJ2-4 to the DNA end suggests the J call may be wrong. Germline assignment: CDR1 SGHVS and CDR2 FNYEAQ. The CDR3 length is 19 residues. The CDR3 here is CASSLARVAGVSRIHIQYF. The CDR3 DNA follows: TGTGCCAGCAGCTTAGCGCGGGTAGCGGGTGTGTCACGGATACACATTCAGTACTTC.

The chain combines TRBV5-1 with TRBJ2-1; tentatively, D is TRBD2 (5 bases). Germline V gives CDR1 SGHRS, CDR2 YFSETQ. Trimming pared 0 bases from V and 8 bases from J, leaving 12 bases between. The CDR3 totals 14 residues. Written as DNA, the CDR3 is TGCGCCAGCAGCTTGGAGCCTAGCATTCATGAGCAGTTCTTC. Translation: CASSLEPSIHEQFF.

The CDR3 protein is CASSHGETPLHF. The CDR3 DNA is TGTGCCAGCAGCCATGGGGAAACACCCCTCCACTTT. The chain uses TRBV3-1 and TRBJ1-6; D is unclear. Germline values: CDR1 LGHDT, CDR2 YNNKEL (reference sequence). The V and J ends lost 3 bases and 11 bases respectively, with 8 bases between them. The CDR3 is 12 amino acids.

The rearrangement joins TRBV28 to TRBJ2-1; 7 nucleotides align to TRBD2. From germline, CDR1 is MDHEN and CDR2 SYDVKM. The CDR3 covers 16 residues. Trimming at V came to 7 bases and at J to 2 bases, leaving 11 bases not matched to a gene. The CDR3 protein is CASTTPPLAPYNEQFF. DNA of the CDR3: TGTGCCAGCACTACCCCCCCACTAGCGCCCTACAATGAGCAGTTCTTC.

The V call is TRBV4-1, the J call TRBJ1-1; 7 nucleotides line up with TRBD1. The CDR3 contains 13 residues. V dropped 6 bases and J dropped 3; count of bases not matched to a gene: 4. The germline CDR1 and CDR2 sequences are MGHRA and YSYEKL. This chain's CDR3 is CASSRDRDTEAFF. The CDR3 region has the DNA TGCGCCAGCAGTCGCGACAGGGACACTGAAGCTTTCTTT.

This clonotype turned up a few times. The V call is TRBV27, the J call TRBJ2-3; 12 nucleotides agree with TRBD2. V was pared by 5 bases and J by 5 bases, with 11 bases of the junction left unmatched. The CDR3 runs 17 residues. CDR1 and CDR2 (germline): MNHEY, SMNVEV (reference sequence). This CDR3 reads CASSPPPRLAGVDTQYF. CDR3 DNA sequence: TGTGCCAGCAGTCCCCCTCCCCGACTAGCGGGAGTAGATACGCAGTATTTT.

The J gene is TRBJ1-5, the V gene TRBV4-1; no reliable D call. V lost 2 bases, J lost 0 bases, and 14 bases lay in between. Germline CDR1 MGHRA, CDR2 YSYEKL. The CDR3 contains 17 residues. CDR3 residues: CASSQQVAPYSNQPQHF. The CDR3 nucleotides read TGCGCCAGCAGCCAACAAGTCGCACCGTATAGCAATCAGCCCCAGCATTTT.